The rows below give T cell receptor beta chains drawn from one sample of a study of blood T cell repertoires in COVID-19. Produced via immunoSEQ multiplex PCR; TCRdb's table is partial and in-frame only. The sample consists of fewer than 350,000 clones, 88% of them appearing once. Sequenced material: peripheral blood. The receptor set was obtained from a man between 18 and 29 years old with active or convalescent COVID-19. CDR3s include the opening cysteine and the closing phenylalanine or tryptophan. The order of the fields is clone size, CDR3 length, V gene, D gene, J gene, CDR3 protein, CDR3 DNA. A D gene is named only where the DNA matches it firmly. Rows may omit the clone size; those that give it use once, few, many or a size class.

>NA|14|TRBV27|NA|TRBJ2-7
CASSLLATTYEQYF
TGTGCCAGCAGTTTGCTAGCTACCACCTACGAGCAGTACTTC
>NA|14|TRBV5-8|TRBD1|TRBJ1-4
CASSLEGAQEKLFF
TGTGCCAGCAGCTTGGAGGGGGCGCAGGAAAAACTGTTTTTT
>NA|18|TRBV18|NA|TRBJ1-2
CASSPRSQTGPTKDGYTF
TGTGCCAGCTCACCCCGGAGCCAAACAGGGCCCACTAAGGATGGCTACACCTTC
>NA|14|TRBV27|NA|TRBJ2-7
CASSWSRRSYEQYF
TGTGCCAGCAGTTGGAGTCGACGCTCCTACGAGCAGTACTTC
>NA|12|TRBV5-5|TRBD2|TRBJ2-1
CASSLLAGEQFF
TGTGCCAGCAGCTTGCTAGCGGGGGAGCAGTTCTTC
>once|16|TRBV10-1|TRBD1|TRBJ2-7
CASSEYRTGVSYEQYF
TGCGCCAGCAGTGAGTATCGAACAGGGGTCTCCTACGAGCAGTACTTC
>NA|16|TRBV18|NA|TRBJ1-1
CASSPRPDSLNTEAFF
TGTGCCAGCTCACCACGGCCGGACAGTTTGAACACTGAAGCTTTCTTT
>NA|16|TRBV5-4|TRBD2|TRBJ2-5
CASSPWTSGVVETQYF
TGTGCCAGCAGCCCCTGGACTAGCGGGGTTGTAGAGACCCAGTACTTC
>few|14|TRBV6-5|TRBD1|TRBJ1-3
CASSRTGTGNTIYF
TGTGCCAGCAGTAGGACAGGGACTGGAAACACCATATATTTT
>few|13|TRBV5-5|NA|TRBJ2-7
CASSSGGLAEQYF
TGTGCCAGCAGCTCCGGGGGGCTTGCCGAGCAGTACTTC
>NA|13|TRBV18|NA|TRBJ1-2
CASSPDRNYGYTF
TGTGCCAGCTCACCGGACAGAAACTATGGCTACACCTTC
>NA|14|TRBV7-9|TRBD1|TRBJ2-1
CASSVRGLGNEQFF
TGTGCCAGCAGCGTCAGGGGGCTGGGCAATGAGCAGTTCTTC
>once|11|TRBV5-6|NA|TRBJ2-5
CASSVRETQYF
TGTGCCAGCAGCGTACGGGAGACCCAGTACTTC
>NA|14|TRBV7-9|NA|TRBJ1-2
CASSRDLRNYGYTF
TGTGCCAGCAGCCGGGATTTGAGAAACTATGGCTACACCTTC
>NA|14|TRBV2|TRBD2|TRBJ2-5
CASSAGTSGGPQYF
TGTGCCAGCAGCGCCGGGACTAGCGGGGGGCCCCAGTACTTC
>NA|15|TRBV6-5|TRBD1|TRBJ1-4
CASSRQPGGDEKLFF
TGTGCCAGCAGTAGGCAGCCAGGGGGCGATGAAAAACTGTTTTTT
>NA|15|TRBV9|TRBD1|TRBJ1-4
CASSGGTGDNEKLFF
TGTGCCAGCAGCGGGGGGACAGGGGATAATGAAAAACTGTTTTTT
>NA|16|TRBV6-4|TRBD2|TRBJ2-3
CASSDSGTSGADTQYF
TGTGCCAGCAGTGACTCCGGGACTAGCGGGGCGGATACGCAGTATTTT
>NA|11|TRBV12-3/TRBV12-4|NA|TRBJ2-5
CASSSQETQYF
TGTGCCAGCAGTTCACAAGAGACCCAGTACTTC
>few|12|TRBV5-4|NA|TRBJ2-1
CASSLGSYEQFF
TGTGCCAGCAGCTTGGGAAGCTATGAGCAGTTCTTC
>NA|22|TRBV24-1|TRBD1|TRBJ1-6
CATRHIDRDGPDLSSYNSPLHF
TGTGCCACACGGCACATCGACAGGGATGGTCCCGATCTGAGCTCCTATAATTCACCCCTCCACTTT
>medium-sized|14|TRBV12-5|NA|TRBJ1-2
CASGLPDSNYGYTF
TGTGCTAGTGGTCTCCCAGACAGTAACTATGGCTACACCTTC
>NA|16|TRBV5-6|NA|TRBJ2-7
CASSFQPGTRSYEQYF
TGTGCCAGCAGCTTCCAACCCGGGACAAGATCCTACGAGCAGTACTTC
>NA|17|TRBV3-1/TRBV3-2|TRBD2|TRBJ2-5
CASSQTSGGPIQETQYF
TGTGCCAGCAGCCAAACTAGCGGGGGCCCTATACAAGAGACCCAGTACTTC
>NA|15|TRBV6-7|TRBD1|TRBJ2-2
CASSPGQGATGELFF
TGTGCCAGCAGTCCCGGACAGGGGGCGACCGGGGAGCTGTTTTTT
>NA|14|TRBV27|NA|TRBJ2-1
CASSSGANYNEQFF
TGTGCCAGCAGTTCAGGGGCAAATTACAATGAGCAGTTCTTC
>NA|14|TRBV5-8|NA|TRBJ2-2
CASSLSANTGELFF
TGTGCCAGCAGCTTGTCGGCGAACACCGGGGAGCTGTTTTTT
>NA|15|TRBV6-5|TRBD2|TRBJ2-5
CASSYSSGGEETQYF
TGTGCCAGCAGTTACTCAAGCGGGGGGGAAGAGACCCAGTACTTC
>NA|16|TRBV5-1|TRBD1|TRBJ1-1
CASSLRAGQVYTEAFF
TGCGCCAGCAGCTTGCGGGCAGGACAGGTCTACACTGAAGCTTTCTTT
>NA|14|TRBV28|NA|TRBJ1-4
CASSGRGTNEKLFF
TGTGCCAGCAGTGGCAGGGGTACTAATGAAAAACTGTTTTTT
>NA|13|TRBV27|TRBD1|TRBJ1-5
CATARDRNQPQHF
TGTGCCACCGCCAGGGACAGAAATCAGCCCCAGCATTTT
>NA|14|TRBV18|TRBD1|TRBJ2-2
CASSRQGYTGELFF
TGTGCCAGCTCTCGACAGGGGTACACCGGGGAGCTGTTTTTT
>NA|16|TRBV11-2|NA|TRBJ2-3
CASSRLTMSSTDTQYF
TGTGCCAGCAGCCGACTTACCATGTCATCCACAGATACGCAGTATTTT
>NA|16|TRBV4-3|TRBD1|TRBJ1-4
CASSQEQWTGSEKLFF
TGCGCCAGCAGCCAAGAGCAATGGACAGGGTCTGAAAAACTGTTTTTT
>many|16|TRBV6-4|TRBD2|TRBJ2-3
CASSDGLQGGADTQYF
TGTGCCAGCAGTGACGGTTTGCAGGGAGGGGCAGATACGCAGTATTTT
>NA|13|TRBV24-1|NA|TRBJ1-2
CATSDFQGDGYTF
TGTGCCACCAGTGATTTCCAGGGTGATGGCTACACCTTC
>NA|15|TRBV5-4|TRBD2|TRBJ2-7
CASSPFSGASYEQYF
TGTGCCAGCAGCCCATTTAGCGGGGCCTCCTACGAGCAGTACTTC
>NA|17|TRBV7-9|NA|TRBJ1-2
CASSFDWEGVANYGYTF
TGTGCCAGCAGCTTTGACTGGGAGGGGGTCGCTAACTATGGCTACACCTTC
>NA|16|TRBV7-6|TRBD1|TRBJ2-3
CASSSIPGQGQDTQYF
TGTGCCAGCAGCTCAATTCCGGGACAGGGTCAAGATACGCAGTATTTT
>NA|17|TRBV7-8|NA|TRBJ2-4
CASSLALRFSAKNIQYF
TGTGCCAGCAGCTTAGCGCTGCGGTTTTCGGCCAAAAACATTCAGTACTTC
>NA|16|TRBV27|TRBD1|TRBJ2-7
CASSQPGQGALYEQYF
TGTGCCAGCAGTCAACCTGGACAGGGGGCCTTATACGAGCAGTACTTC
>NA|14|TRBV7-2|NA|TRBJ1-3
CASSEVHSGNTIYF
TGTGCCAGCAGCGAAGTACACTCTGGAAACACCATATATTTT
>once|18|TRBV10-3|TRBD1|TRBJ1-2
CAINRGPDRGARDYGYTF
TGTGCCATCAACCGAGGACCAGACAGGGGAGCTCGTGACTATGGCTACACCTTC
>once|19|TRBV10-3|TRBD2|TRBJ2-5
CAISPYGLAGAPGGETQYF
TGTGCCATCAGTCCCTACGGACTAGCGGGGGCCCCTGGGGGGGAGACCCAGTACTTC
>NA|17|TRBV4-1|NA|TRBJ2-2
CASSLRSRQGEAGELFF
TGCGCCAGCAGCTTACGTTCGCGGCAGGGCGAGGCCGGGGAGCTGTTTTTT
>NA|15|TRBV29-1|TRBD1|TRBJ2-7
CSVRLTGTGEYEQYF
TGCAGCGTTCGGCTAACCGGGACAGGGGAATACGAGCAGTACTTC
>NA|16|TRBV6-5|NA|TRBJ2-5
CASSYPDILGGETQYF
TGTGCCAGCAGTTACCCGGACATTTTGGGTGGAGAGACCCAGTACTTC
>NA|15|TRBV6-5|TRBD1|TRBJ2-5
CASRNVQGARETQYF
TGTGCCAGCAGAAACGTACAGGGGGCGCGGGAGACCCAGTACTTC
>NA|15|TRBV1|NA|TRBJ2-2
CTSSQKRQGAGELFF
TGCACCAGCAGCCAAAAGCGACAGGGGGCCGGGGAGCTGTTTTTT
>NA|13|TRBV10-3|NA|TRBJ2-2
CAITQGGTGELFF
TGTGCCATCACGCAGGGCGGCACCGGGGAGCTGTTTTTT
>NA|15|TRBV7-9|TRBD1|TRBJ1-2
CASIDPGGDEVGYTF
TGTGCCAGCATTGACCCAGGGGGCGATGAAGTAGGCTACACCTTC
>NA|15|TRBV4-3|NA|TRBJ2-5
CASSQGRGNPETQYF
TGCGCCAGCAGCCAAGGGAGGGGCAATCCGGAGACCCAGTACTTC
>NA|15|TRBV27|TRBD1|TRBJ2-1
CASSLRQGTYNEQFF
TGTGCCAGCAGTCTAAGACAGGGCACCTACAATGAGCAGTTCTTC
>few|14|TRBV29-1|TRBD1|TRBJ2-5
CSVQIGQGRETQYF
TGCAGCGTTCAAATCGGACAGGGCAGAGAGACCCAGTACTTC
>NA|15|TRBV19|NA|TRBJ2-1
CASSIDMSRGNEQFF
TGTGCCAGTAGTATAGATATGAGTAGAGGCAATGAGCAGTTCTTC
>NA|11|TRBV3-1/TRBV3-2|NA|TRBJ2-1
CASSLGNEQFF
TGTGCCAGCAGCCTCGGCAATGAGCAGTTCTTC
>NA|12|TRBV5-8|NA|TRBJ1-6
CASSRGVSPLHF
TGTGCCAGCAGTCGGGGGGTTTCACCCCTCCACTTT
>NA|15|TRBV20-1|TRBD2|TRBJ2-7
CSASPGGGGPSEQYF
TGCAGTGCTAGTCCGGGGGGAGGTGGGCCTTCCGAGCAGTACTTC
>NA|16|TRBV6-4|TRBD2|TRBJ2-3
CASSEGLAGAGDTQYF
TGTGCCAGCAGTGAGGGACTAGCGGGGGCCGGGGATACGCAGTATTTT